This T cell receptor beta chain stems from a study of CD4+ T cells in melanoma. General observations from the study: Diverse differentiation states were reported for melanoma neoantigen-specific CD4+ T cells.

TCRdb keeps only in-frame clones here, not all; method: immunoSEQ multiplex PCR. The sample includes around 100,000 clones, over 80% of them seen just once. On this clone itself: Its matching antigen is unknown.

The CDR3 spans 16 residues. Trimming left V 4 bases short and J 0 bases short, with 16 bases between. CDR1 and CDR2 (germline): MDHEN, SYDVKM. The sequence derives from a human donor with melanoma. V is TRBV28 and J is TRBJ2-7; tentative D call: TRBD1 (6 bases). Sequencing was done on a sample of peripheral blood. CDR3 region: CASSSLGGVPSYEQYF. CDR3 in DNA: TGTGCCAGCAGTTCTTTAGGGGGAGTCCCCTCCTACGAGCAGTACTTC.